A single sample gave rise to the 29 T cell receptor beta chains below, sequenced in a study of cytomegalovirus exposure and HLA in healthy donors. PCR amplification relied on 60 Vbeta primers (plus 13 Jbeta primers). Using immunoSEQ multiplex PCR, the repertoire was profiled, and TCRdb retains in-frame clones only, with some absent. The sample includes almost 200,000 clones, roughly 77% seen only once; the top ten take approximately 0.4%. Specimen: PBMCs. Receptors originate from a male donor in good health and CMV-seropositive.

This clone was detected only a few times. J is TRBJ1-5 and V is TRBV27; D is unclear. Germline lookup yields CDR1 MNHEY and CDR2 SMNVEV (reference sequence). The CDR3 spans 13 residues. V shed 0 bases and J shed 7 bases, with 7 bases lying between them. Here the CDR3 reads CASSLSEGQPQHF. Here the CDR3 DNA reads TGTGCCAGCAGTTTATCGGAGGGACAGCCCCAGCATTTT.

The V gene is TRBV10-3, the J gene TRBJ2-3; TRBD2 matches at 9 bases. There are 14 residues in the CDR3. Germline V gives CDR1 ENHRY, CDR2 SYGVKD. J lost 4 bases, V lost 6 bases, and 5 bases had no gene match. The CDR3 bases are TGTGCCATCAGAGCCGGGACTAGCTCAGATACGCAGTATTTT. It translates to CAIRAGTSSDTQYF.

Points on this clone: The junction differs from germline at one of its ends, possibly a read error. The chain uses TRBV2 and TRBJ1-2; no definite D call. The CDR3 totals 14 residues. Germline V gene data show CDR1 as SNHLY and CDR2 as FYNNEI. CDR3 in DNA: TGTGCCAGCAGTGAGCCGCCCCAATCAGGAGGCTGCACCTTC. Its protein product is CASSEPPQSGGCTF.

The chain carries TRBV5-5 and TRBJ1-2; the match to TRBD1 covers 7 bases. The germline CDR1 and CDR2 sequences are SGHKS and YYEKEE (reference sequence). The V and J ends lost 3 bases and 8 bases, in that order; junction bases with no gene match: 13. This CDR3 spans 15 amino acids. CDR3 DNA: TGTGCCAGCAGCTCGCAGACAGGGTTGCCGGGCGGCTACACCTTC. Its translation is CASSSQTGLPGGYTF.

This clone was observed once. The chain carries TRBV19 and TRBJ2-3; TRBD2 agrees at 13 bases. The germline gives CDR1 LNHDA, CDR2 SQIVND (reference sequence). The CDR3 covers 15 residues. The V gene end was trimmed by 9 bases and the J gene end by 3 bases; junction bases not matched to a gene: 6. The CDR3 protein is CASAELAGGTDTQYF. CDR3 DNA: TGTGCCAGCGCCGAACTAGCGGGGGGGACAGATACGCAGTATTTT.

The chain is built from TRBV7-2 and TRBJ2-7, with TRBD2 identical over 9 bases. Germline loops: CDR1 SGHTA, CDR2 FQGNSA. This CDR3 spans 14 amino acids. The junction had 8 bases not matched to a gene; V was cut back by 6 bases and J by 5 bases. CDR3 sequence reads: CASRGGGASNEQYF. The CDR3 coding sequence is TGTGCCAGCAGGGGCGGGGGGGCGTCGAACGAGCAGTACTTC.

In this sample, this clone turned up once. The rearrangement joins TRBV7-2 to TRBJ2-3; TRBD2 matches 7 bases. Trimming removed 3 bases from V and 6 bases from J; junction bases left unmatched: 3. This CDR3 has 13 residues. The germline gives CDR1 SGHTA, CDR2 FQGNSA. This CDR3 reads CASSFDGGDTQYF. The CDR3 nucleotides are TGTGCCAGCAGCTTCGACGGGGGGGATACGCAGTATTTT. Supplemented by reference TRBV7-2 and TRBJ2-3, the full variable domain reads GAGVSQSPSNKVTEKGKDVELRCDPISGHTALYWYRQSLGQGLEFLIYFQGNSAPDKSGLPSDRFSAERTGGSVSTLTIQRTQQEDSAVYLCASSFDGGDTQYFGPGTRLTVL.

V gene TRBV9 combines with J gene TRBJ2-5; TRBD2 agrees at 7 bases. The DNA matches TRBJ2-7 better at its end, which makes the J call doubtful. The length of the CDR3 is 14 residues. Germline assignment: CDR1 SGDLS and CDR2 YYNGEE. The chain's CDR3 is CASSVGGGTYEQYF. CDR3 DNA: TGTGCCAGCAGCGTAGGCGGGGGAACCTACGAGCAGTACTTC.

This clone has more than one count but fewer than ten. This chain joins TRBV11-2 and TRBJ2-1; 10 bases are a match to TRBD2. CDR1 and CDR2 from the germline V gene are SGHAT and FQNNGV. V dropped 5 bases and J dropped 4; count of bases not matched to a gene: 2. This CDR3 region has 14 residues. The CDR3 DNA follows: TGTGCCAGCAGCCAAGCGGGAGGGTACAATGAGCAGTTCTTC. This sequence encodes CASSQAGGYNEQFF.

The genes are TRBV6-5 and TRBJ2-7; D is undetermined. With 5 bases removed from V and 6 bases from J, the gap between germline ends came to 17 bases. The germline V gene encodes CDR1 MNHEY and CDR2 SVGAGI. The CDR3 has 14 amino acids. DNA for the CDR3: TGTGCCAGCAGTGAATTCGTTCGAGTGTCCGAGCAGTACTTC. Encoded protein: CASSEFVRVSEQYF.

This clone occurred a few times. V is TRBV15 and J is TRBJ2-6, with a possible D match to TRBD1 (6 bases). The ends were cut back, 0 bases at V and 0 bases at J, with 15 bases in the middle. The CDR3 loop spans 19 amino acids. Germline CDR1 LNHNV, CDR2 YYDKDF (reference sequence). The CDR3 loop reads CATSRDGTPENSGANVLTF. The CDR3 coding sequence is TGTGCCACCAGCAGAGATGGGACACCCGAGAACTCTGGGGCCAACGTCCTGACTTTC.

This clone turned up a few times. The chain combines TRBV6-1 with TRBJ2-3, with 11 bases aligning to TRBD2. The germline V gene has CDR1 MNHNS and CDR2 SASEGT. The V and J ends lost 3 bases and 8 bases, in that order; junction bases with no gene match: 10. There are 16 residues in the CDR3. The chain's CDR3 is CASSEGSGGALGTQYF. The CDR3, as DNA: TGTGCCAGCAGTGAGGGTAGCGGGGGGGCACTGGGTACGCAGTATTTT.

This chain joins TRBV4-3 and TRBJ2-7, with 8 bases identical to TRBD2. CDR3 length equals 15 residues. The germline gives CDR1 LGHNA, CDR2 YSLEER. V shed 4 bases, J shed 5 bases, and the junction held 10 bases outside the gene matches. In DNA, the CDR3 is TGCGCCAGCAGCCGAGGCCCGGGACTAGTTCACGAGCAGTACTTC. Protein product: CASSRGPGLVHEQYF.

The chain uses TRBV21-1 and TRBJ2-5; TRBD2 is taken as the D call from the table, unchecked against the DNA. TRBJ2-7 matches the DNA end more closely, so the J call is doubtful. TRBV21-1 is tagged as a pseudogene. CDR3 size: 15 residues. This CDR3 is CASSKISASADEQYF. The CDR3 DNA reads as TGTGCCAGCAGCAAAATCTCCGCGAGCGCTGACGAGCAGTACTTC.

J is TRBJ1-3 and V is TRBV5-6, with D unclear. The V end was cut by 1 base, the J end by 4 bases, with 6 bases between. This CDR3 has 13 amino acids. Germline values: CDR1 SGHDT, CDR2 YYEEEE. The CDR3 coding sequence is TGTGCCAGCAGCTTGTCTGTCGGAAACACCATATATTTT. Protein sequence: CASSLSVGNTIYF.

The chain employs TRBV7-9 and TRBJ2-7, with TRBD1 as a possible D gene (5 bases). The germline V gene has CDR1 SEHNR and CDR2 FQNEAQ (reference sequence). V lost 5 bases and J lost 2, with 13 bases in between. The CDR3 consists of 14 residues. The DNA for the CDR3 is TGTGCCAGCAGCGAGAGATCCAGGGCCTACGAGCAGTACTTC. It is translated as CASSERSRAYEQYF.

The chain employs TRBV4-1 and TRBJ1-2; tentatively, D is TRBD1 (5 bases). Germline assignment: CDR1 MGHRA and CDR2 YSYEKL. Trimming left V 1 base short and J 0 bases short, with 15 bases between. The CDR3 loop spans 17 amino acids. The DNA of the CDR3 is TGCGCCAGCAGCCAAGCGTACGGGCAGGGTTCTAACTATGGCTACACCTTC. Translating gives CASSQAYGQGSNYGYTF.

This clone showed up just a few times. Written as DNA, the CDR3 is TGCAGCGTTGACTTGCAGGGGAAGAATCAGCCCCAGCATTTT. Translation gives CSVDLQGKNQPQHF. This rearrangement joins TRBV29-1 to TRBJ1-5; a possible D gene is TRBD1 (6 bases). Germline V CDR1 and CDR2: SQVTM, ANQGSEA. This CDR3 contains 14 residues. With 3 bases removed from V and 4 bases from J, the gap between germline ends came to 13 bases.

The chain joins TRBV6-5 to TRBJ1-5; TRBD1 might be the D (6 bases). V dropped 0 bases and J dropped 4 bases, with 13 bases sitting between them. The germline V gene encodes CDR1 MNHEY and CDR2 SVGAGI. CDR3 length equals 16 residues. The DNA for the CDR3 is TGTGCCAGCAGTTACTCGGGGGGGGGCGCTAATCAGCCCCAGCATTTT. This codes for CASSYSGGGANQPQHF.

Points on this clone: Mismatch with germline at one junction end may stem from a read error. CDR3 nucleotides: TGTTCCAGCAGCCGGGACACCTACGAGCAGTACTTC. The encoded protein is CSSSRDTYEQYF. The chain has TRBV7-9 and TRBJ2-7; maybe TRBD1 (6 bases). This CDR3 spans 12 amino acids. Per the germline V gene, CDR1 is SEHNR and CDR2 is FQNEAQ (reference sequence). Supplemented by reference TRBV7-9 and TRBJ2-7, the full variable domain reads DTGVSQNPRHKITKRGQNVTFRCDPISEHNRLYWYRQTLGQGPEFLTYFQNEAQLEKSRLLSDRFSAERPKGSFSTLEIQRTEQGDSAMYLCSSSRDTYEQYFGPGTRLTVT.

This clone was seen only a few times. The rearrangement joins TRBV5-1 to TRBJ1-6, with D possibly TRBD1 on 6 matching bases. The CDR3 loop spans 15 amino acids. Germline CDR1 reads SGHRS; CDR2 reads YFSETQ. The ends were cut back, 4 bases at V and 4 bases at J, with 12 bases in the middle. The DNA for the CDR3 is TGCGCCAGCAGCCCAGACAGGATATATAATTCACCCCTCCACTTT. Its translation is CASSPDRIYNSPLHF.

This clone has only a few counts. CDR3 coding DNA: TGTGCCAGCAGCCCCGGGACAGGAGAAAGTGGCTACACCTTC. As protein: CASSPGTGESGYTF. The gene calls are TRBV7-9 and TRBJ1-2; 8 bases agree with TRBD1. Germline CDR1 and CDR2: SEHNR and FQNEAQ (reference sequence). Trimming at V came to 5 bases and at J to 7 bases, leaving 9 bases not matched to a gene. The CDR3 consists of 14 residues. Full variable domain (rest looked up from reference TRBV7-9 and TRBJ1-2): DTGVSQNPRHKITKRGQNVTFRCDPISEHNRLYWYRQTLGQGPEFLTYFQNEAQLEKSRLLSDRFSAERPKGSFSTLEIQRTEQGDSAMYLCASSPGTGESGYTFGSGTRLTVV.

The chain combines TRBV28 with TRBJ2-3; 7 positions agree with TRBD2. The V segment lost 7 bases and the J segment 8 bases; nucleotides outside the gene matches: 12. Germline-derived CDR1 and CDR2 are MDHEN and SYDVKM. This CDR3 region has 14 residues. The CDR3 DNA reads TGTGCCAGCAACCCAGCGGGGTCCCAGGGTACGCAGTATTTT. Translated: CASNPAGSQGTQYF.

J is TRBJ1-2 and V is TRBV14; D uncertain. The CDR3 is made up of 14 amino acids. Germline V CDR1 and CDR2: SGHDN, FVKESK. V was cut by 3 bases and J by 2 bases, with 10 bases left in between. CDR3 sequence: CASSQAGHNYGYTF. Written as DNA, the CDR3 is TGTGCCAGCAGCCAGGCTGGGCACAACTATGGCTACACCTTC.

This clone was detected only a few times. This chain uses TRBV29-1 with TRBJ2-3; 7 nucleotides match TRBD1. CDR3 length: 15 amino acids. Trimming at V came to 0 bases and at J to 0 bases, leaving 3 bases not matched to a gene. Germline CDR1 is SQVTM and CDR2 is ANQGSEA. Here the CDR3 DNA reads TGCAGCGTTGAAGAAGGGGGACAGAGCACAGATACGCAGTATTTT. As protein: CSVEEGGQSTDTQYF.

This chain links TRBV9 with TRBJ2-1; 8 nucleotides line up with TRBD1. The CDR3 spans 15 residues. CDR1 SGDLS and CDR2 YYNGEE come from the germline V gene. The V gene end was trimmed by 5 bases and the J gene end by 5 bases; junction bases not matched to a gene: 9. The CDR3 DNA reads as TGTGCCAGCAGTAGATACAGGGGGTTCCACAATGAGCAGTTCTTC. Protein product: CASSRYRGFHNEQFF.

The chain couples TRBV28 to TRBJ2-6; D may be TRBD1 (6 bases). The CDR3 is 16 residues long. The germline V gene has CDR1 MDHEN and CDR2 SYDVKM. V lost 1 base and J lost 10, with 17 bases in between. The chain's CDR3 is CASSLSFRGRGNVLTF. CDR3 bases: TGTGCCAGCAGTTTATCCTTCCGGGGCAGGGGTAACGTCCTGACTTTC.

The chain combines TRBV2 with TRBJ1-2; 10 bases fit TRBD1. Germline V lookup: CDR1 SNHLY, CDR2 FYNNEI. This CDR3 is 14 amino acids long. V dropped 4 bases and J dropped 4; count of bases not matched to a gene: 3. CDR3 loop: CASSAGTGVYGYTF. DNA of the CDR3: TGTGCCAGCAGTGCCGGGACAGGGGTCTATGGCTACACCTTC.

For the CDR3, the DNA is TGTGCCAGCAGCTTAGAATGGAGTGAGAACTACGAGCAGTACTTC. Residues: CASSLEWSENYEQYF. The chain is built from TRBV7-9 and TRBJ2-7; the D is unclear. Germline V gene data show CDR1 as SEHNR and CDR2 as FQNEAQ (reference sequence). The CDR3 loop spans 15 amino acids. V was cut by 1 base and J by 3 bases, with 13 bases left in between.